This T cell receptor (beta chain) was retrieved from a study of cytomegalovirus exposure and HLA in healthy donors. Whole-study findings and limits: The majority of TCR sequences were rare, yet some public TCRs appeared in many donors. Some V segments, TRBV6-2 and TRBV6-3 among them, were indistinguishable and were therefore excluded.

Primers: 60 Vbeta forward and 13 Jbeta reverse. Original analysis: About 80 million unique TCR beta chains, around 10 million of them shared, were counted by a later analysis. This table comes from immunoSEQ multiplex PCR, and its TCRdb copy is limited to in-frame clones, with some not included. The V and J calls and the clone size are those of that table, but D and trimming were determined from the DNA. Here the sample spans about 190,000 clones, approximately 86% being singletons. Comments on this clone: Antigen specificity is unknown.

Per germline, CDR1 MGHRA and CDR2 YSYEKL. Germline trimming cut 0 bases from V and 4 bases from J; bases unmatched to any gene: 8. The CDR3 loop spans 16 amino acids. This chain uses TRBV4-1 with TRBJ2-7, with 8 bases matching TRBD2. The receptor was isolated from a woman aged 18-30 years in good health and CMV-seronegative. The specimen sequenced was PBMCs. CDR3 protein: CASSQDIAGRGYEQYF. DNA of the CDR3: TGCGCCAGCAGCCAAGATATAGCGGGGAGGGGGTACGAGCAGTACTTC.